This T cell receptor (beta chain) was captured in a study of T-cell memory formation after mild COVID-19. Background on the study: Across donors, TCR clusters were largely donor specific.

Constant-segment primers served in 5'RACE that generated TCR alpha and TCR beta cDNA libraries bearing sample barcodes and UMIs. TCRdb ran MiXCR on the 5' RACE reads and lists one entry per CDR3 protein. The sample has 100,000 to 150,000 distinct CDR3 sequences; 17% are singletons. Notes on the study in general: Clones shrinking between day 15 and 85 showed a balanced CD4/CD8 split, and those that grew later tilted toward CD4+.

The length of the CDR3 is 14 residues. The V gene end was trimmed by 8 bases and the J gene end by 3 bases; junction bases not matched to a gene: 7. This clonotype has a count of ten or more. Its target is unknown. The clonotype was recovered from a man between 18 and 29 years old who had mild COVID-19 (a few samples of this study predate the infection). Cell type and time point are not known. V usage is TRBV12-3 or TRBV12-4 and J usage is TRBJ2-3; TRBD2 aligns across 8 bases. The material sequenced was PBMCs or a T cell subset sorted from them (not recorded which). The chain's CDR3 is CASALGGGTDTQYF. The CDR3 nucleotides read TGTGCCAGCGCTCTCGGGGGGGGGACAGATACGCAGTATTTT.